The rows below give T cell receptor beta chains drawn from one sample of a study of identical twins. Each CDR3 protein gets one entry after TCRdb re-called the 5' RACE reads with MiXCR. The sample lists approximately 250,000 distinct CDR3 sequences; about 6.7% were seen once. The sample was also reused in another study, on T cells expressing NK-cell markers.

The sample consisted of CD8+ T cells sorted from blood. Receptor source: a woman between 18 and 29 years old in good health. The CDR3 runs from the conserved cysteine through the conserved F or W. A D gene is named only where the DNA matches it firmly.

CDR3: CASYPRGTSGPLFLTDTQYF
D: TRBD2
V: TRBV3-1

CDR3: CASSQERQGGETQYF
D: -
V: TRBV4-3

CDR3: CASEGGAMIAEDNEQFF
D: -
V: TRBV11-1

CDR3: CASSAGGHNQPQHF
D: -
V: TRBV7-6

CDR3: CASSVRGVGSGANVLTF
D: -
V: TRBV3-1

CDR3: CASSDLKKYEQYF
D: -
V: TRBV2

CDR3: CASSYTTTYEQYF
D: -
V: TRBV7-9

CDR3: CASSVTSGNLAEQFF
D: TRBD2
V: TRBV7-9

CDR3: CASSFSGGSNQPQHF
D: -
V: TRBV5-5

CDR3: CASSQEVRGQVDGYTF
D: TRBD1
V: TRBV14